The entry that follows covers one TCR beta chain sequence. This table comes from immunoSEQ multiplex PCR, and its TCRdb copy is limited to in-frame clones, with some not included. The sample has roughly 280,000 clones, 85% to 95% seen once. These data are taken from a study of blood T cell repertoires in COVID-19. This CDR3 spans 15 amino acids. The junction had 13 bases not matched to a gene; V was cut back by 6 bases and J by 10 bases. CDR1 is SGHAT, CDR2 FQNNGV, per germline. V and J are TRBV11-2 and TRBJ2-4; TRBD1 aligns across 9 bases. This receptor was obtained from a man aged 40-55 years who had been exposed to COVID-19. What was sequenced was PBMCs or T cells enriched from blood (not recorded which). CDR3 nucleotides: TGTGCCAGCAGGGCAGCCGGGACAGGGTTGTCGATTCAGTACTTC. Translated: CASRAAGTGLSIQYF.